This T cell receptor (beta chain) was obtained from a study of shared clonotypes between healthy human individuals (dated by TCRdb to 2020 to 2021). Concerning the study at large: The cohort included a few men and a couple of women between 18 and 49 years of age. To increase sequencing depth and limit assay-specific biases, TCR repertoire library preparation and sequencing were carried out by different laboratories using diverse techniques. To estimate repertoire size and how much clonotype sharing occurs between individuals, the study deeply sequenced the blood TCR repertoires of roughly 5 healthy adults. Per donor, three plates each were used for CD4 naive and CD4 memory, two for CD8 naive, and one for CD8 memory. Between about 0.85 and 9.5 billion PBMCs per donor were obtained by leukapheresis.

Using the deep immunoSEQ assay, multiplex PCR amplified TCR CDR3 regions from genomic DNA. Extracted genomic DNA from each cell subset was spread evenly across all wells of several immunoSEQ 96-well plates, with each plate serving as a replicate. For sorted subsets, 150 to 250 ng genomic DNA, equal to tens of thousands of T cell genomes, was loaded into each replicate PCR. Purified libraries were measured with a Qubit 3.0 fluorometer, size-checked on a Bioanalyzer 2100, and measured again with the KAPA Library Quantification kit. A separate single-read 150-cycle Illumina NextSeq 550 flow cell was used to sequence each immunoSEQ 96-well plate. As for the original processing: Because the immunoSEQ output held only junctional sequences and lacked quality scores, the filtering could not match the filtering applied to full-length reads. To assign V/J genes and CDR3, sequences were annotated against IMGT germline references using PyIR, a Python wrapper for IgBLAST v1.9. Reads with weak V/J assignments (E-value above 1e-6), missing CDR3, stop codons, out-of-frame junctions, or ambiguous translated residues were removed. V3J clonotypes were defined as sequences sharing an identical inferred V gene, J gene, and CDR3 amino acid sequence. Percentage overlap between repertoires was calculated by dividing the number of shared unique clonotypes by the size of the smaller repertoire. Repertoire richness was assessed with RTK rarefaction, the Chao1 estimator, and Recon v2.1 estimates of unobserved clonotypes. Generation probabilities were computed with OLGA for all TCRbeta clonotypes obtained by the gDNA method from several donors. Imported from immuneACCESS, the table was reduced by TCRdb to in-frame sequences with V and J called. These copies leave out some clones; in studies compared against another copy, an unresolved V gene accounts for under half, and the cause of the remainder is not known. The V and J calls and clone size are taken from that table; D and trimming were inferred from the DNA. The sample records roughly 810,000 clones, approximately 97% of which are singletons. In total, the top ten clones hold approximately 0.2% of the sample.

The paper as a whole reports these results and caveats: Sampling was restricted to blood, and TCR repertoires in tissue are likely to differ from TCR repertoires in blood. Naive subsets generally had larger estimated clonotype richness than memory subsets did. Even with the large sequencing depth, rarefaction of the sorted-subset datasets indicated that sequencing was incomplete. Compared with non-shared clonotypes, the clonotypes found in all four sorted-subset donors had higher generation probabilities. Based on pairwise subsampling, the degree of clonotype sharing among donors was expected to be affected by sequencing depth. When a few donors were compared, the shared fraction of clonotypes was around 5.1% for naive CD4, around 3.6% for naive CD8, about 2.4% for memory CD4, and 0.35% to 0.4% for memory CD8. The genetic and exposure-history diversity represented was limited by the small number of donors.

For the CD8 naive samples, CD45RO-negative cells were positively selected for CCR7, yielding a CD45RA+CCR7+ population from which TemRA cells were excluded. Healthy HIV-negative adults with no recently reported acute infections or vaccinations were included as donors. Only Caucasian adults living in Nashville, Tennessee, USA were represented among the donors. After blood collection by leukapheresis, PBMCs were isolated using Ficoll-Histopaque density gradient centrifugation and then cryopreserved in the vapor phase of liquid nitrogen. Purity and quantity of every magnetically sorted T cell population were checked by analytical flow cytometry. Genomic DNA was isolated from every sorted fraction and measured by UV absorbance on a Nanodrop 2000c. In regard to this clone: There is no known antigen for this receptor. Base qualities were left out, and no much larger clone turns up one base away.

The receptor comes from a young man in good health. Material for sequencing was naive CD8+ T cells sorted from blood. The cell subset or site tag for this specimen amounts to: CD45RA+CCR7+.

The DNA reads TGTGCCAGCAGCGCGGCCGGGACGGGACCCTACGAGCAGTACTTC. This codes for CASSAAGTGPYEQYF. The chain employs TRBV5-6 and TRBJ2-7; the D call is tentative, TRBD1 or TRBD2, as each matches 5 bases. V lost 4 bases and J lost 2 bases; the stretch between them is 16 bases long. Spanning cysteine to phenylalanine, the CDR3 consists of 15 amino acids. Only the CDR3 DNA stays, 45 bases, in frame from base 1. CDR1 is given as SGHDT and CDR2 as YYEEEE, both from the germline V gene. With the rest looked up from the reference TRBV5-6 and TRBJ2-7 genes rather than sequenced, the full variable domain is DAGVTQSPTHLIKTRGQQVTLRCSPKSGHDTVSWYQQALGQGPQFIFQYYEEEERQRGNFPDRFSGHQFPNYSSELNVNALLLGDSALYLCASSAAGTGPYEQYFGPGTRLTVT.